Listed here is a single T cell receptor beta chain. This record belongs to a study of blood T cell repertoires in COVID-19. V was clipped by 7 bases and J by 5 bases, with 12 bases between them. The CDR3 runs 13 residues. Here immunoSEQ multiplex PCR was the method, and the copy in TCRdb shows in-frame clones only, minus some. This sample yields 300,000 to 450,000 clones, of which around 87% are seen a single time; roughly 1.4% belongs to the top ten. V is TRBV12-3 or TRBV12-4 and J is TRBJ1-5; D possibly corresponds to TRBD1 (5 bases). This clonotype was obtained from a man younger than 45 who had recovered from COVID-19. The sequenced sample was PBMCs or T cells enriched from blood (not recorded which). CDR3 DNA sequence: TGTGCCAGCACCCTGGGGGAGGATCAGCCCCAGCATTTT. Its translation: CASTLGEDQPQHF.